This T cell receptor (beta chain) derives from a study of cytomegalovirus exposure and HLA in healthy donors. PCR used 60 Vbeta primers and 13 Jbeta primers. Assay used: immunoSEQ multiplex PCR; TCRdb lists only in-frame clones, some missing. Among about 110,000 clones listed, 13% to 15% were seen once. This clone was seen more than once but under ten times. Its antigen is still unknown. The CDR3 sequence is 15 residues long. Germline V gene data show CDR1 as KGHSH and CDR2 as LQKENI. Trimming shortened V by 2 bases and J by 0 bases, and 11 bases separated the two germline ends. Study-wide points: Researchers catalogued about 150 TCR beta chains as cytomegalovirus-associated. Despite most TCR sequences being rare, some public TCRs occurred in many donors.

Sequencing was done on a sample of PBMCs. The rearrangement links TRBV18 to TRBJ2-7; tentative D call: TRBD2 (7 bases). The sequence derives from a female donor in good health and CMV-seronegative. The CDR3 spells CASSPSAGHSYEQYF. The DNA for the CDR3 is TGTGCCAGCTCACCATCAGCGGGACACTCCTACGAGCAGTACTTC. The complete variable domain, with remaining parts taken from reference TRBV18 and TRBJ2-7, reads NAGVMQNPRHLVRRRGQEARLRCSPMKGHSHVYWYRQLPEEGLKFMVYLQKENIIDESGMPKERFSAEFPKEGPSILRIQQVVRGDSAAYFCASSPSAGHSYEQYFGPGTRLTVT.